Below, 18 T cell receptor beta chains from the same sample are listed, as sequenced in a study of blood T cell repertoires in COVID-19 (dated by TCRdb to about 2020). Libraries were built with the immunoSEQ multiplex PCR assay. TCRdb obtained this table from immuneACCESS and retained in-frame rearrangements with V and J assigned. These tables miss some clones; where compared with another copy, unresolved V genes account for less than half of the shortfall, and the remainder is unexplained. For this sample the table gives more than 55,000 clones, of which about nine tenths were detected only once. The top ten constitute around 7.7% of the sample. The specimen was peripheral blood. The receptors shown here come from a human donor with active COVID-19. The donor label of this sample is uncertain.

This chain links TRBV24-1 with TRBJ1-2; 12 bases fit TRBD1. The V segment lost 5 bases and the J segment 8 bases; nucleotides outside the gene matches: 8. This CDR3 comprises 15 residues. Germline V gene data show CDR1 as KGHDR and CDR2 as SFDVKD. The CDR3 here is CATSGRDRGLGGYTF. The CDR3 DNA follows: TGTGCCACCAGTGGCCGGGACAGGGGGCTTGGAGGCTACACCTTC.

The chain recombines TRBV7-6 with TRBJ2-7; 8 bases are shared with TRBD1. The CDR3 loop spans 13 amino acids. The J segment lost 6 bases and the V segment lost 5 bases, leaving 6 bases of the junction unmatched. Germline V gene lookup returns CDR1 SGHVS and CDR2 FNYEAQ. The CDR3 is CASSRDRTAEQYF. CDR3 bases: TGTGCCAGCAGCCGGGACAGGACCGCCGAGCAGTACTTC. Looking up the rest from reference TRBV7-6 and TRBJ2-7 gives the full variable domain: GAGVSQSPRYKVTKRGQDVALRCDPISGHVSLYWYRQALGQGPEFLTYFNYEAQQDKSGLPNDRFSAERPEGSISTLTIQRTEQRDSAMYRCASSRDRTAEQYFGPGTRLTVT.

This clone was counted a few times. The chain has TRBV9 and TRBJ2-7; tentative D call: TRBD2 (5 bases). V lost 3 bases and J lost 0, with 7 bases in between. The germline gives CDR1 SGDLS, CDR2 YYNGEE. This CDR3 region has 13 residues. CDR3: CASSGGSSYEQYF. CDR3 DNA sequence: TGTGCCAGCAGCGGTGGGAGCTCCTACGAGCAGTACTTC.

The V gene is TRBV6-2 or TRBV6-3, the J gene TRBJ1-6; D uncertain. CDR3 size: 15 residues. From germline, CDR1 is MNHEY and CDR2 SVGEGT. The V end was cut by 2 bases, the J end by 5 bases, with 10 bases between. The CDR3 region has the DNA TGTGCCAGCAGTTACGCCGGACTAAATAATTCACCCCTCCACTTT. It codes for CASSYAGLNNSPLHF.

This rearrangement joins TRBV24-1 to TRBJ1-2, with D maybe TRBD1 (6 bases). V was clipped by 3 bases and J by 7 bases, with 14 bases between them. The germline V gene encodes CDR1 KGHDR and CDR2 SFDVKD. The CDR3 has 14 amino acids. The CDR3: CATSDLEQGGGYTF. CDR3 in DNA: TGTGCCACCAGTGATCTAGAACAGGGTGGTGGCTACACCTTC.

The chain uses TRBV9 and TRBJ1-1, with 7 bases that match TRBD1. Germline CDR1 and CDR2: SGDLS and YYNGEE. The CDR3 is made up of 16 amino acids. Unmatched junction bases numbered 8, after V lost 0 bases and J lost 3 bases. This CDR3 is CASSVAVRGPDTEAFF. DNA for the CDR3: TGTGCCAGCAGCGTAGCTGTGAGGGGGCCCGACACTGAAGCTTTCTTT.

The chain has TRBV5-6 and TRBJ2-2, with 7 bases lining up with TRBD2. This CDR3 comprises 13 residues. Germline assignment: CDR1 SGHDT and CDR2 YYEEEE. Unmatched junction bases numbered 0, after V lost 7 bases and J lost 0 bases. The CDR3 coding sequence is TGTGCCAGCGGACTAGCGAACACCGGGGAGCTGTTTTTT. Translation gives CASGLANTGELFF.

This rearrangement joins TRBV28 to TRBJ2-4; D is uncertain. CDR1 is MDHEN and CDR2 is SYDVKM in the germline V gene. The CDR3 is 14 amino acids. Trimming cost V 6 bases and J 0 bases, with 9 bases left between them. The CDR3 sequence: CASRGGTAKNIQYF. CDR3 DNA: TGTGCCAGCAGAGGCGGAACAGCCAAAAACATTCAGTACTTC.

The chain employs TRBV6-1 and TRBJ2-6; a possible D gene is TRBD2 (6 bases). The V end lost 0 bases, the J end lost 0 bases, and 15 bases lay between the germline ends. CDR3 length equals 19 residues. The germline gives CDR1 MNHNS, CDR2 SASEGT. The CDR3 spells CASSEARGSSFSGANVLTF. CDR3 sequence (DNA): TGTGCCAGCAGTGAAGCGCGGGGTAGTAGCTTCTCTGGGGCCAACGTCCTGACTTTC.

The gene calls are TRBV7-2 and TRBJ2-3; no definite D call. V lost 6 bases, J lost 3 bases, and 13 bases lay in between. In germline, CDR1 is SGHTA, CDR2 FQGNSA. CDR3 size: 14 residues. Written as DNA, the CDR3 is TGTGCCAGCAGGGTAGACGGGTTGACAGATACGCAGTATTTT. It yields the protein CASRVDGLTDTQYF.

CDR3 residues: CASSWRTGGYDEQYF. As DNA, the CDR3 is TGTGCCAGCAGCTGGAGGACAGGGGGCTATGACGAGCAGTACTTC. J is TRBJ2-7 and V is TRBV7-8; 11 bases align to TRBD1. The CDR3 loop spans 15 amino acids. J lost 5 bases, V lost 4 bases, and 7 bases had no gene match. The germline V gene has CDR1 SGHVS and CDR2 FQNEAQ.

V is TRBV29-1 and J is TRBJ2-7, with 7 bases lining up with TRBD1. V shed 4 bases and J 2 bases; nucleotides not matched to a gene: 14. The germline gives CDR1 SQVTM, CDR2 ANQGSEA. CDR3 length equals 16 residues. The CDR3 reads CSVGLQTGKNPYEQYF. In DNA form, the CDR3 reads TGCAGCGTTGGCCTACAGACAGGGAAGAACCCCTACGAGCAGTACTTC.

V gene TRBV7-3 combines with J gene TRBJ2-1, with TRBD2 as a possible D gene (5 bases). This CDR3 is 15 amino acids long. From germline, CDR1 is SGHTA and CDR2 FQGTGA. Trimming pared 6 bases from V and 1 base from J, leaving 13 bases between. The CDR3 here is CASSYGDTSYNEQFF. CDR3 nucleotide sequence: TGTGCCAGCAGTTACGGGGATACTTCCTACAATGAGCAGTTCTTC.

J is TRBJ1-3 and V is TRBV6-6; no reliable D call. The CDR3 sequence is 15 residues long. CDR1 MNHNY and CDR2 SVGAGI come from the germline V gene (reference sequence). Trimming took off 0 bases at V and 3 bases at J, with 9 bases between the two ends. The CDR3 nucleotides read TGTGCCAGCAGTTACTCGAGCGGGAATGGAAACACCATATATTTT. As protein: CASSYSSGNGNTIYF.

J is TRBJ1-2 and V is TRBV28; the D gene is possibly TRBD1 (5 bases). Germline CDR1 reads MDHEN; CDR2 reads SYDVKM. CDR3 length: 12 amino acids. V was pared by 3 bases and J by 7 bases, with 9 bases between. The CDR3, as DNA: TGTGCCAGCAGTTTGTGGCAGGGTGGCTACACCTTC. Protein sequence: CASSLWQGGYTF.

This chain links TRBV6-6 with TRBJ2-3, with 12 positions matching TRBD2. CDR1 and CDR2 from the germline V gene are MNHNY and SVGAGI (reference sequence). The CDR3 has 16 residues. Trimming took 7 bases from V and 2 from J; bases not matched to a gene: 7. The CDR3 sequence is CASNLPSGGATDTQYF. Here the CDR3 DNA reads TGTGCCAGCAACCTCCCTAGCGGGGGGGCCACAGATACGCAGTATTTT.

The chain has TRBV6-2 or TRBV6-3 and TRBJ1-2; TRBD1 matches 10 bases. Germline values: CDR1 MNHEY, CDR2 SVGEGT. This CDR3 comprises 14 residues. With V trimmed by 2 bases and J by 7 bases, 4 bases remained unmatched. CDR3 protein: CASSYDRGLGGYTF. In nucleotides, the CDR3 is TGTGCCAGCAGTTACGACAGGGGGCTTGGTGGCTACACCTTC.

This rearrangement joins TRBV5-6 to TRBJ1-3, with D hard to call. With 4 bases removed from V and 0 bases from J, the gap between germline ends came to 11 bases. CDR3 length: 15 amino acids. Per germline, CDR1 SGHDT and CDR2 YYEEEE. The CDR3 loop is CASSLRSFSGNTIYF. The CDR3 DNA reads as TGTGCCAGCAGCCTTAGAAGTTTCTCTGGAAACACCATATATTTT.